These T cell receptor beta chains were read from a single sample in a study of cytomegalovirus exposure and HLA in healthy donors. The repertoire was sequenced with immunoSEQ multiplex PCR; TCRdb's copy has only in-frame clones and lacks some. The sample contains about 200,000 clones, roughly 81% of which appear only once. Sequenced input: PBMCs. The receptors originated from a young woman in good health and CMV-seropositive. Both conserved end residues are part of each CDR3. D genes are given only for firm matches. Part of the rows lack a size; the others show once, few, many or a class for expanded clones.

CDR3 protein: CASSLSFTGVHYGYTF
CDR3 DNA: TGTGCCAGCAGTTTATCGTTCACAGGGGTCCACTATGGCTACACCTTC
D gene: TRBD1
J gene: TRBJ1-2
clone size: few
V gene: TRBV27

CDR3 protein: CSVVSGYSYNEQFF
CDR3 DNA: TGCAGCGTTGTTAGCGGATACTCCTACAATGAGCAGTTCTTC
D gene: .
J gene: TRBJ2-1
clone size: .
V gene: TRBV29-1

CDR3 protein: CASSFPNRGVGALHF
CDR3 DNA: TGTGCCAGCAGCTTTCCGAACAGGGGCGTTGGGGCCCTCCACTTT
D gene: TRBD1
J gene: TRBJ1-6
clone size: .
V gene: TRBV7-9

CDR3 protein: CASHSGLAGGREQFF
CDR3 DNA: TGTGCCAGCCATTCTGGACTAGCGGGAGGGCGTGAGCAGTTCTTC
D gene: TRBD2
J gene: TRBJ2-1
clone size: few
V gene: TRBV6-1

CDR3 protein: CASSPGTGAYGYTF
CDR3 DNA: TGTGCCAGCAGCCCCGGGACAGGGGCCTATGGCTACACCTTC
D gene: TRBD1
J gene: TRBJ1-2
clone size: .
V gene: TRBV2

CDR3 protein: CASSDQATGANVLTF
CDR3 DNA: TGTGCCAGCAGTGACCAGGCTACTGGGGCCAACGTCCTGACTTTC
D gene: .
J gene: TRBJ2-6
clone size: .
V gene: TRBV6-4

CDR3 protein: CASRKEGAGDTQYF
CDR3 DNA: TGTGCCAGCAGGAAGGAGGGGGCAGGTGATACGCAGTATTTT
D gene: .
J gene: TRBJ2-3
clone size: .
V gene: TRBV7-9

CDR3 protein: CASKTGGADTQYF
CDR3 DNA: TGTGCCAGCAAGACAGGGGGCGCAGATACGCAGTATTTT
D gene: TRBD1
J gene: TRBJ2-3
clone size: .
V gene: TRBV6-6

CDR3 protein: CASSDRRSGLNEQFF
CDR3 DNA: TGTGCCAGCAGCGACCGACGTTCGGGGTTGAATGAGCAGTTCTTC
D gene: .
J gene: TRBJ2-1
clone size: once
V gene: TRBV7-3

CDR3 protein: CASTRQGAYGEQYF
CDR3 DNA: TGTGCCAGCACTAGACAGGGGGCATATGGCGAGCAGTACTTC
D gene: TRBD1
J gene: TRBJ2-7
clone size: .
V gene: TRBV6-1

CDR3 protein: CASSLSISGANVLTF
CDR3 DNA: TGTGCCAGCAGCTTATCTATCTCTGGGGCCAACGTCCTGACTTTC
D gene: .
J gene: TRBJ2-6
clone size: .
V gene: TRBV7-2

CDR3 protein: CASSKNRNSNQPQHF
CDR3 DNA: TGTGCCAGCAGTAAAAACAGAAACAGCAATCAGCCCCAGCATTTT
D gene: .
J gene: TRBJ1-5
clone size: .
V gene: TRBV6-5

CDR3 protein: CAYGGDNEQFF
CDR3 DNA: TGTGCTTACGGGGGGGACAATGAGCAGTTCTTC
D gene: TRBD2
J gene: TRBJ2-1
clone size: .
V gene: TRBV30

CDR3 protein: CASRKTGTPVGYTF
CDR3 DNA: TGTGCCAGCAGAAAAACCGGGACACCAGTTGGCTACACCTTC
D gene: .
J gene: TRBJ1-2
clone size: .
V gene: TRBV25-1

CDR3 protein: CASSDDRVNEQYF
CDR3 DNA: TGTGCCAGCAGTGACGACAGGGTCAACGAGCAGTACTTC
D gene: TRBD1
J gene: TRBJ2-7
clone size: .
V gene: TRBV2

CDR3 protein: CASSHGVAGAVGEQYF
CDR3 DNA: TGTGCCAGCAGCCACGGGGTAGCGGGGGCAGTGGGGGAGCAGTACTTC
D gene: TRBD2
J gene: TRBJ2-7
clone size: .
V gene: TRBV4-2